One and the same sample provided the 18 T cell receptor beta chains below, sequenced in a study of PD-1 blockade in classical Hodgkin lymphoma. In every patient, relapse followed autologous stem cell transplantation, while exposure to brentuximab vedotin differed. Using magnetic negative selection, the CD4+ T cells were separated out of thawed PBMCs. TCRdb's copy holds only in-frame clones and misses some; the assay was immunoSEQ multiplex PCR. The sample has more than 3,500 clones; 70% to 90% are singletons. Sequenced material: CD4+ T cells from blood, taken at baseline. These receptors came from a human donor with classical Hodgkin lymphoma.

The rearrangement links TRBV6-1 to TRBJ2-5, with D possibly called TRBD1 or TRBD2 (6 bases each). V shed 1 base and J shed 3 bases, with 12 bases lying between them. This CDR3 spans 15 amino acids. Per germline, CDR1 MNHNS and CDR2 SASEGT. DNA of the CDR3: TGTGCCAGCAGTGAAGGGGGGGCTCGAAAAGAGACCCAGTACTTC. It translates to CASSEGGARKETQYF.

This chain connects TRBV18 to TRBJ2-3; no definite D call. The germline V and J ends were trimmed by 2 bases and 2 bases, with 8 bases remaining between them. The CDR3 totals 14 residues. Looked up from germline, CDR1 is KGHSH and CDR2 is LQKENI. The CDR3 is CASSPATATDTQYF. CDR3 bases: TGTGCCAGCTCACCAGCCACTGCCACAGATACGCAGTATTTT.

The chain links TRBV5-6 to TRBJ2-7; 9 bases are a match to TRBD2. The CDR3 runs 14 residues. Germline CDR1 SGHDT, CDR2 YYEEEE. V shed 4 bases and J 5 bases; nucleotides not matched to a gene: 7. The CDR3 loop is CASSRRGGRHEQYF. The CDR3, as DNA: TGTGCCAGCAGCAGGCGGGGGGGCCGCCACGAGCAGTACTTC.

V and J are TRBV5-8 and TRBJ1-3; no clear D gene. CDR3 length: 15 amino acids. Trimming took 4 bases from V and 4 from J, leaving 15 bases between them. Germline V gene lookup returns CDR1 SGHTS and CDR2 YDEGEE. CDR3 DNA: TGTGCCAGCAGCCCCCGGACCCGGGCGGGAAACACCATATATTTT. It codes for CASSPRTRAGNTIYF.

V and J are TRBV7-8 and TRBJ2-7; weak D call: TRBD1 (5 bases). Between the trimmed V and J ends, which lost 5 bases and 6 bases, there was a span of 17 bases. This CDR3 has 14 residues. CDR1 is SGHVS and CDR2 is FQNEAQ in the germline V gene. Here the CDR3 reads CASSRPTAVSEQYF. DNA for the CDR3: TGTGCCAGCAGCCGTCCGACAGCTGTATCCGAGCAGTACTTC.

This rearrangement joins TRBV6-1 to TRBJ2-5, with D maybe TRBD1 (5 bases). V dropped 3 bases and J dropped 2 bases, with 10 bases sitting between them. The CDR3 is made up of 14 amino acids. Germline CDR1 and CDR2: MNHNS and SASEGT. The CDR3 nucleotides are TGTGCCAGCAGTGAGGCGGCAGGGCAAGAGACCCAGTACTTC. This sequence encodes CASSEAAGQETQYF.

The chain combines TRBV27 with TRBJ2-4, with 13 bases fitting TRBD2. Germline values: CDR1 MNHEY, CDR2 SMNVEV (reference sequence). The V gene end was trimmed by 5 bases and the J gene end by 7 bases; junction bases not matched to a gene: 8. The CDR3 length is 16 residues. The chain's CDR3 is CASSATSGGASNIQYF. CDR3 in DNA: TGTGCCAGCAGTGCCACTAGCGGGGGGGCCTCGAACATTCAGTACTTC.

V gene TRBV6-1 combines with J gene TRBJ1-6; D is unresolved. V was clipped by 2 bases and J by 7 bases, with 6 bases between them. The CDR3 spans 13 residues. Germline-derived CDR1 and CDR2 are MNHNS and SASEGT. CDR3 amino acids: CASSEIRNSPLHF. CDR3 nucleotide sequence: TGTGCCAGCAGTGAAATACGGAATTCACCCCTCCACTTT.

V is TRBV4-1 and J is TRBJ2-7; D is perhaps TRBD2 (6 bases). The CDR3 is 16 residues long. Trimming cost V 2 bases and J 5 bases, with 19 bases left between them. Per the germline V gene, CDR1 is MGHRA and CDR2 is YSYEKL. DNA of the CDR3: TGCGCCAGCAGCCAACCGGGCCGGGAGCCAGGGAACGAGCAGTACTTC. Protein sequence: CASSQPGREPGNEQYF.

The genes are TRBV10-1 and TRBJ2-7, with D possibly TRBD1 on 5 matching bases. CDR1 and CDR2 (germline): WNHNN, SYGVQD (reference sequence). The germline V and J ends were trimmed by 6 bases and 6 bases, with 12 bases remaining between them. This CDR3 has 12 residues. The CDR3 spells CASRGREGEQYF. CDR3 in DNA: TGCGCCAGCAGGGGCAGGGAAGGCGAGCAGTACTTC.

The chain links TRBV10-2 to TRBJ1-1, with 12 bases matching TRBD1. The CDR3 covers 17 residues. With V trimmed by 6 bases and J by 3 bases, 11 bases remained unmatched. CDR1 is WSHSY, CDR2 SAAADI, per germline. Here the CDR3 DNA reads TGCGCCAGCAGCCCAACCGGGACAGGGGGCAGGGACACTGAAGCTTTCTTT. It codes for CASSPTGTGGRDTEAFF.

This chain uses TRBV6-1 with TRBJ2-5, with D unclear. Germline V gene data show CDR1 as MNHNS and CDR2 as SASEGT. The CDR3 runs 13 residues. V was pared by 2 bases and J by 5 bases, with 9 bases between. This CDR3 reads CASSERVGETQYF. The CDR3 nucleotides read TGTGCCAGCAGTGAAAGAGTGGGGGAGACCCAGTACTTC.

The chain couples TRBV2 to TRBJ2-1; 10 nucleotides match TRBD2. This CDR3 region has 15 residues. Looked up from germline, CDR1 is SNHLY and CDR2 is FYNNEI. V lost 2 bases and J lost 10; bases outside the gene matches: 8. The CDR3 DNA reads TGTGCCAGCAGTGAATGGCTAGCGGGAGTTGAGGAGCAGTTCTTC. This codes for CASSEWLAGVEEQFF. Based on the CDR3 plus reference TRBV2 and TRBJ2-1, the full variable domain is EPEVTQTPSHQVTQMGQEVILRCVPISNHLYFYWYRQILGQKVEFLVSFYNNEISEKSEIFDDQFSVERPDGSNFTLKIRSTKLEDSAMYFCASSEWLAGVEEQFFGPGTRLTVL.

The CDR3 sequence is CASSTRTGNLQETQYF. Here the CDR3 DNA reads TGTGCCAGCAGCACAAGAACAGGGAACCTCCAAGAGACCCAGTACTTC. This rearrangement joins TRBV5-8 to TRBJ2-5; tentative D call: TRBD1 (6 bases). CDR1 and CDR2 from the germline V gene are SGHTS and YDEGEE. V lost 4 bases and J lost 1, with 17 bases in between. The CDR3 covers 16 residues.

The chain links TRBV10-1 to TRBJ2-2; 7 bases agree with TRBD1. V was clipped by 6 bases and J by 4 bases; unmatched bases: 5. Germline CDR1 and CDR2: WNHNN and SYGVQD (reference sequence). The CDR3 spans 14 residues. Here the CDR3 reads CASRPGQLTGELFF. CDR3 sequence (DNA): TGCGCCAGCAGACCGGGACAGCTCACCGGGGAGCTGTTTTTT.

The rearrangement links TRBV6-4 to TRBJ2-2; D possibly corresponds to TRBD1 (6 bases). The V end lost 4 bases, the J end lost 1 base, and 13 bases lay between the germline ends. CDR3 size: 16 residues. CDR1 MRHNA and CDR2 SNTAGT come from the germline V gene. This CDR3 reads CASSVSRTENTGELFF. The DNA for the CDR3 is TGTGCCAGCAGTGTATCTAGGACAGAGAACACCGGGGAGCTGTTTTTT.

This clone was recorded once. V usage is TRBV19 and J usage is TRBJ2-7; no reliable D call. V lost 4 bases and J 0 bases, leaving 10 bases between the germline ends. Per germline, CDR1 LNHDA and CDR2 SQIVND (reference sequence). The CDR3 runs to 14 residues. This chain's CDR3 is CASSSLKSSYEQYF. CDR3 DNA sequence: TGTGCCAGTAGTAGTCTTAAGAGCTCCTACGAGCAGTACTTC.

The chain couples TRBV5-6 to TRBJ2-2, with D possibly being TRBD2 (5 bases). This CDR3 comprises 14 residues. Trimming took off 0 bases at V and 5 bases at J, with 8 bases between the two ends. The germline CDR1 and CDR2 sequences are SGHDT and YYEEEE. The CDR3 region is CASSLVPGTGELFF. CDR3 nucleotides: TGTGCCAGCAGCTTGGTCCCGGGGACCGGGGAGCTGTTTTTT.